This passage covers 7 T cell receptor beta chains from one sample sequenced in a study of blood T cells in healthy people across ages. Sample-barcoded 5' priming and a J-beta primer mix drove a second PCR of about 6 to 12 cycles. TCRdb ran MiXCR on the 5' RACE reads and lists one entry per CDR3 protein. This table holds 540,000 or so distinct CDR3 sequences, more than 45% found once. Sample: blood. The receptors were gathered from a man of 80 years or more in good health.

This sequence joins TRBV3-1 and TRBJ1-2, with D possibly matching TRBD1 (5 bases). Germline V gene lookup returns CDR1 LGHDT and CDR2 YNNKEL (reference sequence). V lost 0 bases and J 7 bases, leaving 18 bases between the germline ends. The CDR3 is 16 amino acids. CDR3 nucleotides: TGTGCCAGCAGCCAAGACGCCACGGGGGGTCGGGGTGGCTACACCTTC. It codes for CASSQDATGGRGGYTF.

This clonotype appeared a few times. At one end the junction does not follow the germline gene, possibly because of a read error. The chain links TRBV7-7 to TRBJ2-1, with TRBD2 matching over 11 bases. CDR3 size: 15 residues. Germline CDR1 and CDR2: SSHAT and FNYEAQ (reference sequence). CDR3 residues: CASTPLAGGHNEQFF. CDR3 DNA sequence: TGTGCTAGCACCCCCCTAGCGGGGGGCCACAATGAGCAGTTCTTC.

The chain employs TRBV7-2 and TRBJ2-1; 8 bases map to TRBD2. CDR1 and CDR2 from the germline V gene are SGHTA and FQGNSA. The CDR3 runs 15 residues. V trimming: 6 bases; J trimming: 4 bases; junction bases outside the gene matches: 8. CDR3 DNA sequence: TGTGCCAGCAGGAACGGGGGGGCGGGATACAATGAGCAGTTCTTC. This encodes CASRNGGAGYNEQFF.

On this clonotype: A much larger clone lies one base from this, so it may be a read error. The genes are TRBV10-3 and TRBJ2-1; 8 bases match TRBD1. Germline loops: CDR1 ENHRY, CDR2 SYGVKD. The CDR3 sequence is 13 residues long. Trimming at V came to 7 bases and at J to 8 bases, leaving 7 bases not matched to a gene. The CDR3 DNA is TGTGCCATCAACAGACAGGGGTACGATGAGCAGTTCTTC. This encodes CAINRQGYDEQFF.

The chain joins TRBV18 to TRBJ2-2; no clear D. V lost 0 bases and J 4 bases, leaving 6 bases between the germline ends. The CDR3 consists of 14 residues. Looked up from germline, CDR1 is KGHSH and CDR2 is LQKENI. The CDR3, as DNA: TGTGCCAGCTCACCACCGGTGGGCACCGGGGAGCTGTTTTTT. Protein product: CASSPPVGTGELFF.

This clonotype was counted a few times. The gene calls are TRBV6-1 and TRBJ1-6; D remains unclear. The V gene lost 2 bases and the J gene lost 2 bases, with 13 bases spanning the gap. There are 17 residues in the CDR3. From germline, CDR1 is MNHNS and CDR2 SASEGT. CDR3 region: CASSEIEGLTYNSPLHF. The CDR3 DNA follows: TGTGCCAGCAGTGAAATAGAGGGTCTCACCTATAATTCACCCCTCCACTTT.

Comment on this clonotype: A much more abundant neighbour one base away suggests this may be a read error. The rearrangement joins TRBV6-6 to TRBJ2-7; D might be TRBD1 (6 bases). Germline assignment: CDR1 MNHNY and CDR2 SVGAGI (reference sequence). V was cut by 8 bases and J by 4 bases, with 24 bases left in between. This CDR3 has 16 residues. CDR3 nucleotides: TGTGCCAGCGGTACCTCACGACAGGTCAGGGGATACGAGCAGTACTTC. Its translation: CASGTSRQVRGYEQYF.